This T cell receptor (beta chain) derives from a study of blood T cell repertoires in COVID-19. Study-wide background: Samples of COVID-19 (acute and convalescent) were obtained from the United States, Italy and Spain.

V lost 7 bases and J 2 bases, leaving 15 bases between the germline ends. Per the germline V gene, CDR1 is MNHNY and CDR2 is SVGAGI (reference sequence). The CDR3 is 14 amino acids. In the study's own analysis: Scientists estimated how many nucleated cells there were by amplifying reference gene primers. Profiled with immunoSEQ multiplex PCR; TCRdb holds only in-frame clones, not every one. V and J calls and clone size follow that table, whereas D and trimming were derived from the DNA. The table shows about 320,000 clones, with about four fifths occurring only once. Sequencing was carried out using peripheral blood. The chain combines TRBV6-6 with TRBJ2-7; maybe TRBD2 (5 bases). This sequence was found in a woman aged 45-60 years with acute or convalescent COVID-19. This chain's CDR3 is CASNTPERAYEQYF. In nucleotides, the CDR3 is TGTGCCAGCAACACCCCGGAGAGGGCCTACGAGCAGTACTTC.